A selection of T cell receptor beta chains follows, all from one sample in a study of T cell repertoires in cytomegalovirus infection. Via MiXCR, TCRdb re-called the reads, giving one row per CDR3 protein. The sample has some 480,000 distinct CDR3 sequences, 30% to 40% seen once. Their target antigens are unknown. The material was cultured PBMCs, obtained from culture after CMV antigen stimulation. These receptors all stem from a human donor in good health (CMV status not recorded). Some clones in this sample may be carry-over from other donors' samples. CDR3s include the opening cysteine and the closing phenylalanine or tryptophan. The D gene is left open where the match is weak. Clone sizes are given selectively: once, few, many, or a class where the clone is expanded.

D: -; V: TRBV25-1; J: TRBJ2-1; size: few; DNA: TGTGCCAGCAGTGGGTCGTACGGGCTAAGCCAGGACAATGAGCAGTTCTTC; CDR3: CASSGSYGLSQDNEQFF
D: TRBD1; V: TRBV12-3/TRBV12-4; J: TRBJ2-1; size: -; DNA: TGTGCCAGCACCGGGGACAGGGGGCCCGACGGTGAGCAGTTCTTC; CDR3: CASTGDRGPDGEQFF
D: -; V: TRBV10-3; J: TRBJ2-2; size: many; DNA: TGTGCCATCGGAGGAACGGGGCTGACCGGGGAGCTGTTTTTT; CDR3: CAIGGTGLTGELFF
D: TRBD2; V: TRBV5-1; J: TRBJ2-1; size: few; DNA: TGCGCCAGCAGTCGAGGACTAGCGGGACCCAATGAGCAGTTCTTC; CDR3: CASSRGLAGPNEQFF
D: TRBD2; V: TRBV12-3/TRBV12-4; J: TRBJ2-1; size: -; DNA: TGTGCCAGCAGTTTGGGTAGAGTAGCGGGAGGGCGCAATGAGCAGTTCTTC; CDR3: CASSLGRVAGGRNEQFF
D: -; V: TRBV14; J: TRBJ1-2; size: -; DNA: TGTGCCAGCAGCCCAAACAGGGCGGAAGGCTACACCTTC; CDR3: CASSPNRAEGYTF
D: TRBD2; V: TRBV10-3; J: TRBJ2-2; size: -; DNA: TGTGCCATCAGTGGTTTTGGCGGGAGAGTTAACACCGGGGAGCTGTTTTTT; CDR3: CAISGFGGRVNTGELFF
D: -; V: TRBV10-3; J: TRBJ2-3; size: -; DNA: TGTGCCATAGCGCAGGGTACTAGCACAGATACGCAGTATTTT; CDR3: CAIAQGTSTDTQYF
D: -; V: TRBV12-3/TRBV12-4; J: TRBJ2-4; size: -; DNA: TGTGCCAGCAGTTACGGGACGGAGAGCATTCAGTACTTC; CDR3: CASSYGTESIQYF
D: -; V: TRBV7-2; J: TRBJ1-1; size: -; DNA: TGTGCCAGCAGCTTAGCCGGGGGGGAGGGCCCCAACCAGGCTTTCTTT; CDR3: CASSLAGGEGPNQAFF
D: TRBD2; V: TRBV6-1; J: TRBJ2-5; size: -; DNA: TGTGCCAGCAGTGACAGACTAGCGGGAAGTTTGGAGACCCAGTACTTC; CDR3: CASSDRLAGSLETQYF
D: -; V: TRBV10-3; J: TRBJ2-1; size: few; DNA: TGTGCCATCAGTGAGTCGCTAGCTGGGTACAATGAGCAGTTCTTC; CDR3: CAISESLAGYNEQFF
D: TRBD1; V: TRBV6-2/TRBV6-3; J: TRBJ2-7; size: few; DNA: TGTGCCAGCAACCCGGACAGGGCCACCTACGAGCAGTACTTC; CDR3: CASNPDRATYEQYF
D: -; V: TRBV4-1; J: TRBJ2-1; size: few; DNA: TGTGCCAGCAGCCTCGAAGCGGAGCGCTACAATGAGCAGTTCTTC; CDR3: CASSLEAERYNEQFF
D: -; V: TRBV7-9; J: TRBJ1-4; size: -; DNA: TGTGCCAGCAGCTTAGACCTTAGCCTCGAGGAAAAACTGTTTTTT; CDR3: CASSLDLSLEEKLFF
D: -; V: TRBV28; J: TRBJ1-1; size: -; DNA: TGTGCCAGCAGTTTAGTCCGCGGGCAGTTGAACACTGAAGCTTTCTTT; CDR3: CASSLVRGQLNTEAFF
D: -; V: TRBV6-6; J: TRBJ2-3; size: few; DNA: TGTGCCAGCAGTTACTCGAGGATAGCCCCCACAGATACGCAGTATTTT; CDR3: CASSYSRIAPTDTQYF
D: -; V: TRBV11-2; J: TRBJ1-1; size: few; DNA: TGTGCCAGCAGCCGAACCCAGTCTAGGACTGAAGCTTTCTTT; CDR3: CASSRTQSRTEAFF